This T cell receptor (beta chain) was captured by sequencing in a study of Ad26.COV2.S vaccination and SARS-CoV-2 variants. Per germline, CDR1 SGHNT and CDR2 YYREEE (reference sequence). The V gene lost 1 base and the J gene lost 1 base, with 6 bases spanning the gap. The CDR3 has 13 amino acids. Worth noting for this clone: Its antigen is still unknown. Other DNA sequences of this sample code for an identical CDR3.

Libraries were prepared by immunoSEQ multiplex PCR; TCRdb keeps only in-frame clonotypes and omits some of them. The sample comprises nearly 95,000 clones, approximately 82% of which are singletons, and about a sixth rests with the top ten. Findings and caveats of the study: A substantial breadth of spike-specific CD8+ and CD4+ T cell responses after vaccination has been reported.

V usage is TRBV5-4 and J usage is TRBJ2-7; the D gene is possibly TRBD2 (6 bases). Material: peripheral blood, obtained after recovery from COVID-19. This receptor was identified in a human donor who had recovered from COVID-19. As DNA, the CDR3 is TGTGCCAGCAGCTTGCGGGGGTCCTACGAGCAGTACTTC. Protein sequence: CASSLRGSYEQYF.